This TCR beta chain was identified in a study of T-cell memory formation after mild COVID-19. Turning to the study itself: For the most part, TCR clusters were specific to one donor.

There are a few counts of this clonotype. Its antigen is still unknown. One entry per CDR3 protein, called by TCRdb with MiXCR from the 5' RACE reads. This sample has around 340,000 distinct CDR3 sequences; roughly 15% occur once, and the top ten carry around 24%. Study-level results: Pre-infection memory showed some responding clones, and this suggested that cross-reactive memory joined. SARS-CoV-2 specificity was not confirmed for second-wave clones peaking on day 37.

Trimming cost V 5 bases and J 3 bases; bases outside gene matches: 7. CDR1 MNHNS and CDR2 SASEGT come from the germline V gene. CDR3 length: 15 amino acids. Sequences were obtained from PBMCs or a T cell subset sorted from them (not recorded which). The sequence derives from a young man who had mild COVID-19 (a few samples of this study predate the infection). Cell type and time point are not known. V gene TRBV6-1 combines with J gene TRBJ2-4; 7 bases are a match to TRBD1. This CDR3 reads CASSPATGVKNIQYF. Written as DNA, the CDR3 is TGTGCCAGCAGTCCCGCAACAGGGGTCAAAAACATTCAGTACTTC.